This T cell receptor beta chain was identified during a study of cytomegalovirus exposure and HLA in healthy donors. CDR3 size: 14 residues. Germline-derived CDR1 and CDR2 are SEHNR and FQNEAQ (reference sequence). With 4 bases clipped from V and 5 bases from J, the junction kept 3 bases outside the gene matches. This clone has just a few counts. Repertoires were generated with immunoSEQ multiplex PCR, while TCRdb's copy carries only in-frame clones and drops some. The sample carries about 60,000 clones, about 88% recorded once. The chain combines TRBV7-9 with TRBJ2-7; 12 bases match TRBD1. The TCR originated in a man aged 18 to 35 in good health and CMV-seronegative. The sequencing sample was made of PBMCs. The CDR3 spells CASSWGQGADEQYF. The DNA for the CDR3 is TGTGCCAGCAGCTGGGGACAGGGGGCGGACGAGCAGTACTTC.